Given below is one T cell receptor (beta chain) in context. What it binds is unknown. CDR1 MNHEY and CDR2 SVGAGI come from the germline V gene. The CDR3 covers 14 residues. V was trimmed by 2 bases and J by 2 bases, leaving 10 bases between them. The record originates from a study of T cells after yellow fever vaccination. Each CDR3 protein gets one entry after TCRdb re-called the 5' RACE reads with MiXCR. The sample has 610,000 or so distinct CDR3 sequences, approximately 13% seen once. Study observations and caveats: Booster samples showed a return of most primary-vaccination clones (about 96% CD4, 80% to 90% CD8). Overall, a small share of clonotypes was seen in both CD4 and CD8 compartments.

The receptor was isolated from a man younger than 40 who received the YFV17D yellow fever vaccine. The rearrangement links TRBV6-5 to TRBJ2-7; D call uncertain. Source: PBMCs, taken on the day of the yellow fever booster vaccination. CDR3 sequence (DNA): TGTGCCAGCAGTTACCGGCAGGCCACCTACGAGCAGTACTTC. Translating gives CASSYRQATYEQYF.